Sequencing of this T cell receptor (beta chain) was carried out in a study of blood T cell repertoires in COVID-19. CDR3 length: 13 amino acids. V gave up 7 bases and J gave up 0 bases, with 12 bases separating them. Germline values: CDR1 SQVTM, CDR2 ANQGSEA. This study enrolled people aged roughly 18 to 89 from about two dozen US geographic areas. Cohort 3 donors counted as recovered after two negative PCRs, clearance, or resolved symptoms. In the original processing: How many nucleated cells were present was estimated from reference gene primer amplification. TCRdb's table, derived via immunoSEQ multiplex PCR, lists solely in-frame clones and lacks some. Clone size and V and J calls were adopted from that table, with D and trimming inferred from the DNA. The table has 200,000 to 250,000 clones, under 90% seen once.

The chain is built from TRBV29-1 and TRBJ1-1; D gene uncertain. The receptor was isolated from a man in his sixties who had recovered from COVID-19. The sample was PBMCs or T cells enriched from blood (not recorded which). The CDR3 loop reads CSATYGMNTEAFF. The CDR3 DNA is TGCAGCGCCACCTACGGTATGAACACTGAAGCTTTCTTT. The complete variable domain, with remaining parts taken from reference TRBV29-1 and TRBJ1-1, reads SAVISQKPSRDICQRGTSLTIQCQVDSQVTMMFWYRQQPGQSLTLIATANQGSEATYESGFVIDKFPISRPNLTFSTLTVSNMSPEDSSIYLCSATYGMNTEAFFGQGTRLTVV.